This T cell receptor (beta chain) was found in a study of T cell changes during pregnancy in multiple sclerosis. The V end lost 0 bases, the J end lost 2 bases, and 8 bases lay between the germline ends. This CDR3 contains 14 residues. The V gene's germline CDR1 is SGHTA and CDR2 FQGNSA. Here immunoSEQ multiplex PCR was the method, and the copy in TCRdb shows in-frame clones only, minus some. This sample has some 100,000 clones, with 90% to 95% found just once. This sample comprised peripheral blood, obtained before pregnancy. This TCR was recovered from a female donor with multiple sclerosis, enrolled in a pregnancy study. The chain has TRBV7-2 and TRBJ2-7; D is ambiguous. The CDR3 nucleotides are TGTGCCAGCAGCTTAGCCTCCTTCCCCTACGAGCAGTACTTC. Translation gives CASSLASFPYEQYF.